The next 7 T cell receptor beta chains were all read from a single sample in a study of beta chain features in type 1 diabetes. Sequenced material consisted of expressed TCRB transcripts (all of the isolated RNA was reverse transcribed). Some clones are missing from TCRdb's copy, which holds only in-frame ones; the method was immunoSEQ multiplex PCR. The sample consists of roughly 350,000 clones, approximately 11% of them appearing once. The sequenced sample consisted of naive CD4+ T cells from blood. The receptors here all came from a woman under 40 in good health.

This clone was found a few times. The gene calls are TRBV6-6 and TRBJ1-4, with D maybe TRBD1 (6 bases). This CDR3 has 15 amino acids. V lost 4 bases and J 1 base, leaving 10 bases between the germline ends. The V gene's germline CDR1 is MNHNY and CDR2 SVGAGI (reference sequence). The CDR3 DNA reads TGTGCCAGCAGTTCCTCGGACAGAACTAATGAAAAACTGTTTTTT. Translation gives CASSSSDRTNEKLFF.

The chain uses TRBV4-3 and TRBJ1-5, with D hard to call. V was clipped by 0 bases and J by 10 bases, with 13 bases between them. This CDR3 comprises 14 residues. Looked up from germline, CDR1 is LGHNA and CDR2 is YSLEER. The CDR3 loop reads CASSQEEGAGPQHF. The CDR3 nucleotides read TGCGCCAGCAGCCAAGAAGAGGGAGCGGGCCCCCAGCATTTT.

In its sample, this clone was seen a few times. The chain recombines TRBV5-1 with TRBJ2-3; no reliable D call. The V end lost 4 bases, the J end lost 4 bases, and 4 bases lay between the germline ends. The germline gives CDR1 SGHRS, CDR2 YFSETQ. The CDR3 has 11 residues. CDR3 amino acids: CASSLSDTQYF. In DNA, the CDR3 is TGCGCCAGCAGCCTATCAGATACGCAGTATTTT.

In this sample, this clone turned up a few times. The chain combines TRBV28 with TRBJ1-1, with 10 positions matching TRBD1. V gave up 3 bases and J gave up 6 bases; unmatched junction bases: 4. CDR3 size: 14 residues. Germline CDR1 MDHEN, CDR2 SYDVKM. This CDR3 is CASSLTGGPSEAFF. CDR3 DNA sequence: TGTGCCAGCAGTTTGACAGGGGGCCCGTCTGAAGCTTTCTTT.

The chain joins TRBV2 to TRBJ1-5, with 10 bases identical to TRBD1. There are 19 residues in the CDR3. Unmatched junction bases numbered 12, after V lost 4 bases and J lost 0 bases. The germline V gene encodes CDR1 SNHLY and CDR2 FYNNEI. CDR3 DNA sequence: TGTGCCAGCAGTGCCCGCAGGACAGGGGGAAGCTTTAGCAATCAGCCCCAGCATTTT. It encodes CASSARRTGGSFSNQPQHF.

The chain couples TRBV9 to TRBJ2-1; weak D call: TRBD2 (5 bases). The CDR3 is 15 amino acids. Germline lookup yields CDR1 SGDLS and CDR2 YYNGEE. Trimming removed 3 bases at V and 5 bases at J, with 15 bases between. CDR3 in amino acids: CASSGSRRTHNEQFF. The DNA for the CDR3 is TGTGCCAGCAGCGGGAGTCGGAGGACTCACAATGAGCAGTTCTTC.

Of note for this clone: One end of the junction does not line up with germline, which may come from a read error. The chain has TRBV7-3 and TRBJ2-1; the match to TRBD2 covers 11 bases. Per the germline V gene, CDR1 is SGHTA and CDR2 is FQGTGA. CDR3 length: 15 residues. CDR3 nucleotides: TGTGCCAGCAGCCTAACTAGCGGGAGCGGTAATGAGCAGTTCTTC. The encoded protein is CASSLTSGSGNEQFF.